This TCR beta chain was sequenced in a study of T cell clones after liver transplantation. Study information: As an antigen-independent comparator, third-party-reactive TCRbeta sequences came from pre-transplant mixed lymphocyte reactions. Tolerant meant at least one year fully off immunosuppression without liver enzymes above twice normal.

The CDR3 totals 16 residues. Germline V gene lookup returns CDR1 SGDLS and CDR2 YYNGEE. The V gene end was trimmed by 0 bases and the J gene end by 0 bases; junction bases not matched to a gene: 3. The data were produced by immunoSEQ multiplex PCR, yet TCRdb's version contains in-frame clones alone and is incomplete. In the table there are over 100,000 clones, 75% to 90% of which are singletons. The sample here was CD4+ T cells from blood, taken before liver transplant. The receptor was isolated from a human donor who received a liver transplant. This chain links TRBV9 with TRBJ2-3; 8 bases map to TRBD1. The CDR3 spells CASSVGQGISTDTQYF. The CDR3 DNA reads TGTGCCAGCAGCGTAGGACAGGGGATTAGCACAGATACGCAGTATTTT.